Described below is a single TCR beta chain sequence and its context. What antigen it recognizes has not been identified. Base quality data are lacking; no much larger clone is found one base away. Deletion took 6 bases off V and 8 bases off J, with a span of 19 bases between the germline ends. The CDR3 sequence holds 15 residues, the cysteine and phenylalanine included. Only the CDR3 part of the read is kept: 45 bases, read in frame from the first base. Taken from the germline V gene (reference sequence), the CDR1 and CDR2 loops are LGHDT and YNNKEL. The library was produced with multiplex PCR. For sequencing, an Illumina HiSeq 4000 was employed. To build TCR beta libraries, CDR3 regions were amplified by Arm-PCR using iRepertoire HTBI primers. Before sequencing, the PCR products underwent gel purification. In the paper's pipeline: A total of under 80 TRBV and some 13 TRBJ segments were identified across samples and were used for gene usage analysis of CDR3 amino acid clonotypes. COPE and FqMerger were used to merge the filtered high-quality paired reads into contigs. BLAST was used to align contigs to IMGT TRBV, TRBD and TRBJ reference genes, and CDR3 was defined according to IMGT. Highly expanded clones were defined as clonotypes with a frequency above 0.1%. Repertoire diversity was measured by Shannon entropy, and V-J evenness by the Gini coefficient. A clonotype found in more than one individual was treated as public. TCRdb redid the processing of the public reads, applying fastp at Q25 and MiXCR, and retained in-frame beta chains. All rows with the same CDR3 protein become a single entry with the most common DNA and genes. TCRdb assigned the V and J calls; the authors' analysis was not used. The sample table records hundreds of thousands of distinct CDR3 sequences; roughly 15% of these occur just once. Approximately 20% of the sample belongs to the ten largest clones.

The data were obtained in a study of regulatory T cells in long-lasting Graves disease (dated by TCRdb to the early 2020s). Notes on the research overall: In the newly diagnosed Graves' disease group, patients had been taking antithyroid drugs for less than 3 months. Peripheral blood TCR sequencing and RNA sequencing compared persistent Graves' disease patients with newly diagnosed Graves' disease patients. A total of 33 samples underwent TCR sequencing: around 13 from persistent and 20 from newly diagnosed Graves' disease patients. The study was registered as a clinical trial and conducted in China. Findings and caveats that apply to the study as a whole: Persistent patients shared more public clonotypes among themselves (under 3,000) than newly diagnosed patients did (approximately 970). Lower TCR Shannon entropy and fewer highly expanded clones were observed in persistent Graves' disease patients than in newly diagnosed patients, which suggested clonal expansion. Only the TCR beta chain was sequenced and analyzed. As a limitation, the authors acknowledged that the small sample size may reduce accuracy. The study examined only peripheral blood because the primary lesion, thyroid tissue, could not be accessed. TRBV28, TRBJ1-2 and TRBJ2-5 were preferentially used in persistent disease, while TRBV20-1 and TRBJ2-1 were favored in newly diagnosed disease.

The time point label for this specimen denotes: newly diagnosed GD, antithyroid drugs for less than 3 months. For both TCR sequencing and RNA sequencing, RNA was extracted from PBMCs using TRIzol. The diagnosis of Graves' disease was made according to American Thyroid Association guidelines. Recruitment of patients was carried out at an endocrinology department in Xi'an, China. From each patient, about 9.7 milliliters of peripheral blood was collected into an EDTA anticoagulant tube. Ficoll Paque Plus density gradient separation was used to isolate PBMCs, and no further T cell sorting was done. RNA quality was checked with an Agilent 2100 Bioanalyzer and agarose gel, and concentration with a NanoDrop 2000. The data were also submitted as part of a second study, on T cells in Graves' hyperthyroidism and ophthalmopathy. According to the second study: Stable Graves' hyperthyroidism was defined as no progression to ophthalmopathy during 18 months of follow-up. Hyperthyroidism patients were newly diagnosed, had a disease duration of under 2 months, and were aged 18 to 65 years. Any patient with an uncontrolled infection, another autoimmune disease, pregnancy or lactation was excluded. Diagnoses relied on clinical symptoms, serum thyroxine and TRAb, thyroid ultrasound and orbital computed tomography. For the first round of RT-PCR on the TCR CDR3, the HTBI primer set was used together with the Qiagen OneStep RT-PCR kit. Most expanded thyroid clonotypes (frequency above 0.001) were also detected in blood, a finding suggesting that blood repertoires may reflect thyroid immune responses. A model built on a 13 V-J signature distinguished ophthalmopathy from stable hyperthyroidism, reaching about 89% sensitivity and 81.08% specificity in cross-validation and 80%/75% in testing. In validation, the model predicted progression to ophthalmopathy with about 71% sensitivity and about 72% specificity, a median of about 6.7 months before onset. To identify distinguishing TCR V-J signatures, a discovery cohort of about 95 patients was used, comprising 43 with Graves' ophthalmopathy and 57 with stable Graves' hyperthyroidism. Prospective prediction of ophthalmopathy was tested in an independent validation cohort consisting of fewer than 20 hyperthyroidism patients and approximately 16 patients who later progressed to ophthalmopathy. The approximately 100 discovery patients were randomly split 7:3 into training and test sets. In six Graves' hyperthyroidism patients, the study also compared T-cell repertoires from thyroid tissue with T-cell repertoires from blood. Following sampling, methimazole starting at 30 mg daily was given to hyperthyroidism patients, and high-dose intravenous methylprednisolone was given to ophthalmopathy patients. A second multiplex PCR round built the libraries, followed by size selection and purification. Paired-end sequencing of the libraries was performed with 100 bp reads on an Illumina HiSeq2000. Raw data were processed with SOAPnuke, discarding reads with adapters, uncalled bases, mean Phred below 15, or no exact constant-primer or identifier match. High-quality paired reads were merged with COPE v1.2.5, and unique nucleotide sequences were defined as clonotypes. MiTCR v1.1 was used to align clonotypes to the IMGT TRBV, TRBD and TRBJ reference segments. The analysis included only V-J combinations with a frequency above 0.0001, which together covered more than 98% of the repertoires. A TCS score was defined as the ratio of F50 (clonal expansion) to E x V (chaos), with BLOSUM62-based TCRdist applied between CDR3 peptides within each V-J. Welch's t-statistics and random forest reduced just over 500 V-J features to roughly 13, which were used in a naive Bayes classifier (R e1071). No statistical method was used to set the sample size in advance, and investigators knew the group allocation. According to the paper, TCR Vbeta CDR3 sequencing was carried out on 135 peripheral blood samples, which came from fewer than 50 ophthalmopathy, around 74 hyperthyroidism and roughly 17 progressor patients.

The receptor's source is a woman aged 25 to 39 with Graves disease. Donor details come from another sample of the same person, matched by shared clones. The chain is encoded by TRBV3-1 joined to TRBJ1-4, with the D gene call left open. Material: peripheral blood mononuclear cells (PBMCs), obtained at new diagnosis, from a patient treated with antithyroid drugs. The DNA sequence is as follows: TGTGCCAGCAGTCAGCCAGGCCCGCGAGTCGAAAAACTGTTTTTT. Its amino acids are CASSQPGPRVEKLFF.